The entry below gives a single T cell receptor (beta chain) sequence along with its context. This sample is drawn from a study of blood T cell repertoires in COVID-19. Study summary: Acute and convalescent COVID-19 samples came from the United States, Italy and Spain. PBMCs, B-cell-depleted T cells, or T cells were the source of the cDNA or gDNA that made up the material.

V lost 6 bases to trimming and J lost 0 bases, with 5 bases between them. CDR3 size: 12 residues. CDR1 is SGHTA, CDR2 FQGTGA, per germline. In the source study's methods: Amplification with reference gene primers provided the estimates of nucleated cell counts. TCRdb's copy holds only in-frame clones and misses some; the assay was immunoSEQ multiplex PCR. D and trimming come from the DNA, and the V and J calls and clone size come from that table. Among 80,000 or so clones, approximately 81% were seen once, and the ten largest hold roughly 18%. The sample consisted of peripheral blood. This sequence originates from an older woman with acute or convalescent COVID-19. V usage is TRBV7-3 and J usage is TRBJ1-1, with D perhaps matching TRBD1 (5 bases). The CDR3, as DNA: TGTGCCAGCAGGGACATGAACACTGAAGCTTTCTTT. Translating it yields CASRDMNTEAFF.